These T cell receptor beta chains were read from a single sample in a study of CD8 T cells in ankylosing spondylitis. TCRdb itself ran the 5' RACE reads through MiXCR, one entry per CDR3 protein. Of under 300,000 distinct CDR3 sequences listed, 15% to 20% are singletons. The sample comprised blood, either unsorted or a sorted T cell fraction (not recorded which). Every receptor here comes from a male donor with ankylosing spondylitis or in good health (not recorded which). Each CDR3 is given with its conserved first and last residue. The D gene is left open where the match is weak. Expanded clones get a size class; other rows say once, few or many, or leave the size out.

D: NA; size: NA; V: TRBV29-1; J: TRBJ1-1; DNA: TGCAGCGTTGAATATACGTCCACTGAAGCTTTCTTT; CDR3: CSVEYTSTEAFF
D: NA; size: few; V: TRBV29-1; J: TRBJ2-3; DNA: TGCAGCGTTGATGACCCAGCGACAACCACAGATACGCAGTATTTT; CDR3: CSVDDPATTTDTQYF
D: TRBD1; size: NA; V: TRBV7-9; J: TRBJ2-5; DNA: TGTGCCAGCAGCTCCAGGGGGACGTATGAAGAGACCCAGTACTTC; CDR3: CASSSRGTYEETQYF
D: NA; size: few; V: TRBV15; J: TRBJ2-5; DNA: TGTGCCACCAGCAGGGCCCCTCAGCGGGAAGAGACCCAGTACTTC; CDR3: CATSRAPQREETQYF
D: NA; size: once; V: TRBV7-9; J: TRBJ2-1; DNA: TGTGCCAGCAGCTTCCTGGACGGGGTTGGAGAGCAGTTCTTC; CDR3: CASSFLDGVGEQFF
D: NA; size: few; V: TRBV21-1; J: TRBJ2-1; DNA: TGTGCCAGCAGCACGACTAGCGGGAGTCATTACAATGAGCAGTTCTTC; CDR3: CASSTTSGSHYNEQFF
D: TRBD1; size: NA; V: TRBV5-1; J: TRBJ2-7; DNA: TGCGCCAGCAGCCCCGGACAGGGGGCTCCGAACTCCTACGAGCAGTACTTC; CDR3: CASSPGQGAPNSYEQYF
D: TRBD2; size: NA; V: TRBV2; J: TRBJ2-3; DNA: TGTGCCAGGCGGGAGAAAGATATGCAGTATTTT; CDR3: CARREKDMQYF
D: NA; size: few; V: TRBV2; J: TRBJ2-3; DNA: TGTGCCAGCAGTGAAGAGAGCACAGATACGCAGTATTTT; CDR3: CASSEESTDTQYF
D: NA; size: few; V: TRBV29-1; J: TRBJ2-5; DNA: TGCAGCGTTGAAGATGGGCCAGGAAGAGAGACCCAGTACTTC; CDR3: CSVEDGPGRETQYF
D: NA; size: few; V: TRBV2; J: TRBJ2-1; DNA: TGTGCCGGAAGAGACTGGTCCTACAATGAGCAGTTCTTC; CDR3: CAGRDWSYNEQFF
D: NA; size: NA; V: TRBV4-1; J: TRBJ1-1; DNA: TGCGCCAGCAGCCTCGAGGGGGATTTGAACACTGAAGCTTTCTTT; CDR3: CASSLEGDLNTEAFF
D: NA; size: NA; V: TRBV7-2; J: TRBJ2-1; DNA: TGTGCCAGCACCCTTGAGGGGTTAGCGAATGAGCAGTTCTTC; CDR3: CASTLEGLANEQFF
D: NA; size: few; V: TRBV7-8; J: TRBJ2-3; DNA: TGTGCCAGCAGCTTAGGTGGGGAATTTAGCACAGATACGCAGTATTTT; CDR3: CASSLGGEFSTDTQYF
D: NA; size: many; V: TRBV29-1; J: TRBJ2-7; DNA: TGCAGCGTCATACAGGTCTACGAGCAGTACTTC; CDR3: CSVIQVYEQYF
D: TRBD1; size: few; V: TRBV5-1; J: TRBJ2-3; DNA: TGCGCCAGCGAGACAGGGGGTTTTTCTAGCACAGATACGCAGTATTTT; CDR3: CASETGGFSSTDTQYF
D: NA; size: once; V: TRBV12-3/TRBV12-4; J: TRBJ2-5; DNA: TGTGCCAGCAGTTTAGCTGGGGCCGCCTACGCCCAGTACTTC; CDR3: CASSLAGAAYAQYF
D: NA; size: many; V: TRBV4-1; J: TRBJ1-5; DNA: TGCGCCAGCAGCCAAGATCGGGCAGATAATCAGCCCCAGCATTTT; CDR3: CASSQDRADNQPQHF